This T cell receptor beta chain was sequenced in a study of T-cell reconstitution after alpha-beta-depleted transplantation in children. The study, taken as a whole, reports: One year post-transplant, T-cell counts and diversity were largely derived from T cells produced anew.

Per germline, CDR1 SGHAT and CDR2 FQNNGV. V was pared by 2 bases and J by 4 bases, with 12 bases between. This CDR3 has 14 amino acids. Library preparation (for TCRbeta) was performed with unique molecular identifiers. Via MiXCR, TCRdb re-called the PCR reads, giving one row per CDR3 protein. The profile shows hundreds of thousands of distinct CDR3 sequences, roughly a tenth of them singletons. This clonotype was seen many times. Its antigen is not identified. This chain connects TRBV11-2 to TRBJ2-7; no clear D. Sequenced material: PBMCs, taken before TCRalphabeta/CD19-depleted stem cell transplant. The TCR sequence derives from a child aged 2 to 10 with inherited bone marrow failure, due to receive a stem cell transplant. CDR3 coding DNA: TGTGCCAGCAGCTTACCTGGCTCCGGGTACGAGCAGTACTTC. Translation: CASSLPGSGYEQYF.